This record looks at one T cell receptor beta chain sequence and its context. The antigen is unknown. This sample was included in a study of shared clonotypes between healthy human individuals. Study background: Aged between 18 and 49, the donors were a couple of women and three men. Per-donor plates numbered three CD4 naive, three CD4 memory, two CD8 naive and one CD8 memory. Whole-study findings and limits: Naive subsets usually exceeded memory subsets in estimated richness. Between a handful of donors, naive CD4 clonotypes were shared at a level of about 5%.

Terminally differentiated effector memory CD45RA+ cells were excluded from the naive CD8 cells, which were CD45RO-negative and positively selected for CCR7. The repertoire was sequenced with immunoSEQ multiplex PCR; TCRdb's copy has only in-frame clones and lacks some. The data contain some 2 million clones, roughly 95% of them singletons. Germline V gene sequence: CDR1 MGHRA, CDR2 YSYEKL. CDR3 size: 15 residues. V lost 0 bases and J lost 6, with 14 bases in between. The chain combines TRBV4-1 with TRBJ1-1, with TRBD1 as a possible D gene (6 bases). Sequencing was done on a sample of naive CD8+ T cells sorted from blood. The receptor was derived from a young man in good health. The CDR3 DNA is TGCGCCAGCAGCCAAGATGCAGGGGCACTATCTGAAGCTTTCTTT. Translating it yields CASSQDAGALSEAFF.